One TCR beta chain is described in this entry. The table came from immunoSEQ multiplex PCR; TCRdb's copy has only in-frame clones and leaves some out. The sample lists some 80,000 clones; 94% were seen once. The length of the CDR3 is 21 residues. CDR1 and CDR2 from the germline V gene are SNHLY and FYNNEI. With V trimmed by 6 bases and J by 0 bases, 18 bases remained unmatched. These data come from a study of T cell changes during pregnancy in multiple sclerosis. The receptor's source is a female donor with multiple sclerosis, enrolled in a pregnancy study. The sequencing used CD4+ T cells from peripheral blood mononuclear cells, collected after pregnancy. The chain recombines TRBV2 with TRBJ2-7; 15 nucleotides agree with TRBD2. The CDR3 spells CASSALVPGTSGRLSSYEQYF. The CDR3 DNA reads as TGTGCCAGCAGCGCTTTGGTTCCCGGGACTAGCGGGAGGCTAAGCTCCTACGAGCAGTACTTC.